These 27 T cell receptor beta chains were all obtained from the same sample, sequenced in a study of T cell responses to AZD1222 COVID-19 vaccine. Generated by immunoSEQ multiplex PCR, the TCRdb table keeps only in-frame clones and is missing some. The sample includes under 150,000 clones, 92% of them seen just once. The specimen comprised peripheral blood, sampled on day 0 of AZD1222 vaccination. The receptors derive from an adult in good health.

This clone came up once. V usage is TRBV4-1 and J usage is TRBJ1-5; TRBD1 matches at 8 bases. Germline V gene sequence: CDR1 MGHRA, CDR2 YSYEKL. J lost 6 bases, V lost 1 base, and 5 bases had no gene match. This CDR3 comprises 15 residues. CDR3 residues: CASSQGTGLGQPQHF. In DNA form, the CDR3 reads TGCGCCAGCAGCCAAGGGACAGGGTTAGGTCAGCCCCAGCATTTT.

The V gene is TRBV2, the J gene TRBJ2-7, with D possibly matching TRBD2 (5 bases). The germline V and J ends were trimmed by 6 bases and 2 bases, with 11 bases remaining between them. The CDR3 extends over 13 amino acids. Germline loops: CDR1 SNHLY, CDR2 FYNNEI. The CDR3 sequence: CASSYTGTYEQYF. CDR3 nucleotide sequence: TGTGCCAGCAGCTACACGGGGACCTACGAGCAGTACTTC.

The count of this clone is one. The chain employs TRBV28 and TRBJ2-3; possible D gene TRBD1, 6 bases. There are 14 residues in the CDR3. V was shortened by 1 base and J by 3 bases, with 8 bases between the two germline ends. In germline, CDR1 is MDHEN, CDR2 SYDVKM. The CDR3 reads CASSLFGQTDTQYF. The CDR3 DNA is TGTGCCAGCAGTTTATTCGGACAGACAGATACGCAGTATTTT.

The chain is built from TRBV2 and TRBJ1-2; D remains unclear. The CDR3 runs to 13 residues. Germline V CDR1 and CDR2: SNHLY, FYNNEI. V was shortened by 6 bases and J by 8 bases, with 16 bases between the two germline ends. Here the CDR3 DNA reads TGTGCCAGCAGAGAATTCCCTTCGTTCGGCTACACCTTC. It is translated as CASREFPSFGYTF.

The chain links TRBV12-5 to TRBJ1-2; D not certain. V lost 4 bases to trimming and J lost 8 bases, with 11 bases between them. This CDR3 has 12 amino acids. Germline-derived CDR1 and CDR2 are LGHNT and FRNRAP. The CDR3 reads CASGSYVGGYTF. DNA of the CDR3: TGTGCTAGTGGTTCTTACGTTGGAGGCTACACCTTC.

This clone was observed a single time. J is TRBJ2-5 and V is TRBV6-5, with D perhaps matching TRBD1 or TRBD2 (5 bases each). Germline V gene lookup returns CDR1 MNHEY and CDR2 SVGAGI. The CDR3 contains 14 residues. The V end lost 2 bases, the J end lost 2 bases, and 9 bases lay between the germline ends. The CDR3 nucleotides read TGTGCCAGCAGTTACGGGGGAGTTCAAGAGACCCAGTACTTC. It codes for CASSYGGVQETQYF.

The V gene is TRBV4-2, the J gene TRBJ2-7; D is unresolved. V was trimmed by 1 base and J by 3 bases, leaving 19 bases between them. CDR3 length equals 17 residues. CDR1 and CDR2 (germline): LGHNA, YNFKEQ. In nucleotides, the CDR3 is TGTGCCAGCAGCCAAGTCGTCCGGTCACCGTCGAGCTACGAGCAGTACTTC. Translating it yields CASSQVVRSPSSYEQYF.

The genes are TRBV28 and TRBJ2-2, with 9 bases matching TRBD2. The CDR3 is 15 amino acids. Germline V gene lookup returns CDR1 MDHEN and CDR2 SYDVKM. The V gene end was trimmed by 5 bases and the J gene end by 4 bases; junction bases not matched to a gene: 5. In DNA, the CDR3 is TGTGCCAGCAGTCTAGCGGGGAGAGGCACCGGGGAGCTGTTTTTT. Its protein product is CASSLAGRGTGELFF. The variable domain in full, completed from reference TRBV28 and TRBJ2-2, reads DVKVTQSSRYLVKRTGEKVFLECVQDMDHENMFWYRQDPGLGLRLIYFSYDVKMKEKGDIPEGYSVSREKKERFSLILESASTNQTSMYLCASSLAGRGTGELFFGEGSRLTVL.

The rearrangement uses TRBV19 and TRBJ2-5; 10 bases map to TRBD2. CDR1 LNHDA and CDR2 SQIVND come from the germline V gene (reference sequence). The ends lost 3 bases at V and 7 bases at J; junction bases unmatched: 11. This CDR3 comprises 16 residues. CDR3 protein: CASSIRLAGSGGTQYF. In DNA form, the CDR3 reads TGTGCCAGTAGTATCCGACTAGCGGGCTCGGGAGGGACCCAGTACTTC.

V and J are TRBV11-2 and TRBJ1-2, with D possibly TRBD1 on 5 matching bases. CDR1 and CDR2 (germline): SGHAT, FQNNGV. The CDR3 covers 15 residues. V lost 3 bases and J lost 4, with 15 bases in between. The CDR3: CASSLEPGALYGYTF. The CDR3 DNA is TGTGCCAGCAGCTTGGAACCCGGGGCCCTCTATGGCTACACCTTC.

The chain has TRBV7-9 and TRBJ2-1, with D perhaps being TRBD1 or TRBD2 (6 bases each). Germline values: CDR1 SEHNR, CDR2 FQNEAQ (reference sequence). The CDR3 contains 15 residues. V lost 5 bases and J 6 bases, leaving 17 bases between the germline ends. CDR3 nucleotide sequence: TGTGCCAGCAGCCCAAGGGGGGTGGCTCTCAATGAGCAGTTCTTC. This codes for CASSPRGVALNEQFF.

The V call is TRBV5-5, the J call TRBJ2-2; D remains unclear. The ends were cut back, 0 bases at V and 1 base at J, with 13 bases in the middle. CDR3 length: 17 amino acids. The germline V gene encodes CDR1 SGHKS and CDR2 YYEKEE (reference sequence). The DNA for the CDR3 is TGTGCCAGCAGCTTGGCCGCGGCGACCAGGAACACCGGGGAGCTGTTTTTT. Translation gives CASSLAAATRNTGELFF. Supplemented by reference TRBV5-5 and TRBJ2-2, the full variable domain reads DAGVTQSPTHLIKTRGQQVTLRCSPISGHKSVSWYQQVLGQGPQFIFQYYEKEERGRGNFPDRFSARQFPNYSSELNVNALLLGDSALYLCASSLAAATRNTGELFFGEGSRLTVL.

The chain employs TRBV4-1 and TRBJ2-2; no clear D gene. Trimming pared 8 bases from V and 2 bases from J, leaving 12 bases between. Germline CDR1 is MGHRA and CDR2 is YSYEKL. There are 14 residues in the CDR3. The CDR3 loop reads CASARVPNTGELFF. CDR3 coding DNA: TGCGCCAGCGCCAGAGTCCCAAACACCGGGGAGCTGTTTTTT.

This chain connects TRBV10-3 to TRBJ2-4, with D maybe TRBD2 (7 bases). Germline V CDR1 and CDR2: ENHRY, SYGVKD. This CDR3 is 16 amino acids long. With 3 bases removed from V and 0 bases from J, the gap between germline ends came to 12 bases. CDR3 coding DNA: TGTGCCATCAGTGACGGGGGGCTCCTAGCCAAAAACATTCAGTACTTC. Translation: CAISDGGLLAKNIQYF.

The rearrangement joins TRBV3-1 (or the pseudogene TRBV3-2) to TRBJ2-7; 11 nucleotides align to TRBD2. Trimming took 3 bases from V and 6 from J; bases not matched to a gene: 7. The CDR3 has 15 residues. Germline CDR1 is LGHDT and CDR2 is YNNKEL (reference sequence). CDR3: CASSQRPGLAAEQYF. The CDR3 DNA sequence: TGTGCCAGCAGCCAGCGACCGGGACTAGCGGCCGAGCAGTACTTC.

The chain carries TRBV2 and TRBJ1-2; a weak D match, TRBD1 (6 bases). There are 13 residues in the CDR3. Germline loops: CDR1 SNHLY, CDR2 FYNNEI. Trimming pared 6 bases from V and 7 bases from J, leaving 15 bases between. The CDR3 region is CASSPGGGSGYTF. CDR3 coding DNA: TGTGCCAGCAGCCCCGGCGGGGGCTCTGGCTACACCTTC. Complete variable domain (other parts from reference TRBV2 and TRBJ1-2): EPEVTQTPSHQVTQMGQEVILRCVPISNHLYFYWYRQILGQKVEFLVSFYNNEISEKSEIFDDQFSVERPDGSNFTLKIRSTKLEDSAMYFCASSPGGGSGYTFGSGTRLTVV.

V is TRBV11-2 and J is TRBJ2-1; D unclear. This CDR3 has 15 amino acids. Trimming pared 5 bases from V and 0 bases from J, leaving 11 bases between. Germline V gene lookup returns CDR1 SGHAT and CDR2 FQNNGV. CDR3 amino acids: CASSKIGFSYNEQFF. CDR3 coding DNA: TGTGCCAGCAGCAAGATAGGGTTCTCCTACAATGAGCAGTTCTTC.

V usage is TRBV16 and J usage is TRBJ2-5, with unresolved D. From germline, CDR1 is KGHSY and CDR2 FQNENV. This CDR3 contains 12 residues. The ends were cut back, 4 bases at V and 4 bases at J, with 7 bases in the middle. The CDR3 DNA reads TGTGCCAGCAGCCCCTTTGGAGAGACCCAGTACTTC. Translated: CASSPFGETQYF.

The rearrangement joins TRBV3-1 (or the pseudogene TRBV3-2) to TRBJ1-1; 7 nucleotides line up with TRBD1. The CDR3 sequence is 14 residues long. CDR1 is LGHDT, CDR2 YNNKEL, per germline (reference sequence). Germline trimming cut 1 base from V and 5 bases from J; bases unmatched to any gene: 4. The CDR3 protein is CASSQAGGGTEAFF. In nucleotides, the CDR3 is TGTGCCAGCAGCCAAGCAGGGGGAGGAACTGAAGCTTTCTTT.

This chain connects TRBV5-1 to TRBJ2-1, with TRBD1 matching 9 bases. Per germline, CDR1 SGHRS and CDR2 YFSETQ. The CDR3 is 16 amino acids. The trim removed 0 bases at V and 5 bases at J, leaving 6 bases unmatched. Here the CDR3 reads CASSLARQGVDNEQFF. In nucleotides, the CDR3 is TGCGCCAGCAGCTTGGCCAGACAGGGGGTGGACAATGAGCAGTTCTTC.

This clone has a handful of counts. The J gene is TRBJ1-1, the V gene TRBV30, with D perhaps TRBD1 (5 bases). The CDR3 covers 15 residues. V shed 2 bases and J shed 0 bases, with 13 bases lying between them. Germline assignment: CDR1 GTSNPN and CDR2 SVGIG (reference sequence). This CDR3 is CAWSRLWGMNTEAFF. DNA for the CDR3: TGTGCCTGGAGTCGCCTTTGGGGGATGAACACTGAAGCTTTCTTT.

The CDR3: CASSESRDRAPDYEQYF. DNA for the CDR3: TGCGCCAGCAGTGAGTCGAGGGACAGGGCCCCTGACTACGAGCAGTACTTC. The rearrangement joins TRBV10-1 to TRBJ2-7, with TRBD1 matching 9 bases. V was clipped by 0 bases and J by 3 bases; unmatched bases: 9. CDR3 length equals 17 residues. Germline CDR1 and CDR2: WNHNN and SYGVQD (reference sequence).

This clone was detected once. The chain joins TRBV5-1 to TRBJ1-2, with D maybe TRBD1 (5 bases). The CDR3 sequence is 15 residues long. Trimming cost V 4 bases and J 8 bases, with 21 bases left between them. Germline V gene data show CDR1 as SGHRS and CDR2 as YFSETQ. The CDR3 is CASSPGDSADRGYTF. The DNA of the CDR3 is TGCGCCAGCAGCCCCGGAGACAGTGCTGATAGGGGCTACACCTTC.

V and J are TRBV18 and TRBJ2-7, with no clear D. The CDR3 runs to 14 residues. Between the trimmed V and J ends, which lost 4 bases and 3 bases, there was a span of 13 bases. Germline CDR1 and CDR2: KGHSH and LQKENI. In nucleotides, the CDR3 is TGTGCCAGCTCACTCCGAATCGATCACTACGAGCAGTACTTC. Its protein product is CASSLRIDHYEQYF.

This clone is a singleton in its sample. The chain carries TRBV14 and TRBJ2-3; D uncertain. Germline CDR1 is SGHDN and CDR2 is FVKESK. This CDR3 is 12 amino acids long. Trimming removed 2 bases from V and 6 bases from J, with 6 bases in between. Written as DNA, the CDR3 is TGTGCCAGCAGCCAATCCCGGGATACGCAGTATTTT. As protein: CASSQSRDTQYF.

The chain uses TRBV27 and TRBJ1-3; D gene unclear. There are 13 residues in the CDR3. V was shortened by 3 bases and J by 1 base, with 4 bases between the two germline ends. Germline-derived CDR1 and CDR2 are MNHEY and SMNVEV (reference sequence). As DNA, the CDR3 is TGTGCCAGCAGTTTCCATTCTGGAAACACCATATATTTT. Translating gives CASSFHSGNTIYF.

The V and J genes are TRBV6-5 and TRBJ1-2; TRBD1 matches 9 bases. The germline CDR1 and CDR2 sequences are MNHEY and SVGAGI. With 5 bases clipped from V and 6 bases from J, the junction kept 4 bases outside the gene matches. This CDR3 has 13 amino acids. For the CDR3, the DNA is TGTGCCAGCAGTAGCCGGGACAGGGATGGCTACACCTTC. Translating it yields CASSSRDRDGYTF.